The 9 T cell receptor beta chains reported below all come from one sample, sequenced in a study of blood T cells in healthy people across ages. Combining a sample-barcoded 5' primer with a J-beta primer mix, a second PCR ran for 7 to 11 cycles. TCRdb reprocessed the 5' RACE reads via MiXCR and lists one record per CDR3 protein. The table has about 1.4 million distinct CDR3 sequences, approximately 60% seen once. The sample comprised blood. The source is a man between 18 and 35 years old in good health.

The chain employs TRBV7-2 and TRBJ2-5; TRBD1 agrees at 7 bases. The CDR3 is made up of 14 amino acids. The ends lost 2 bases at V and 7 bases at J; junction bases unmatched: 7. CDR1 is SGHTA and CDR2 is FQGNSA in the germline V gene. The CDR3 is CASSLLTGPATQYF. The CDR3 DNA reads TGTGCCAGCAGCTTACTGACAGGGCCCGCGACCCAGTACTTC.

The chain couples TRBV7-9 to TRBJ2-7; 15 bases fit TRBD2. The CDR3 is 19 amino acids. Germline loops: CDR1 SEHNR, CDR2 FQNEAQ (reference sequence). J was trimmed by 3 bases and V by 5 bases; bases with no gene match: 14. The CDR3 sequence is CASSIDWTSGRDLYYEQYF. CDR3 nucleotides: TGTGCCAGCAGCATCGACTGGACTAGCGGGAGGGACCTCTACTACGAGCAGTACTTC.

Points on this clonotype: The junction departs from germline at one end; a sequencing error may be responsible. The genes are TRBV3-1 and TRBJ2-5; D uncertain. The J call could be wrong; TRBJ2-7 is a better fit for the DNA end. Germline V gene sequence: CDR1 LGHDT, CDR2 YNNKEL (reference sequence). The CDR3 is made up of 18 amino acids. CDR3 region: CASSQGGMWAHTSHEQYF. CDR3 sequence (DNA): TGTGCCAGCAGCCAAGGAGGTATGTGGGCGCATACCTCCCACGAGCAGTACTTC.

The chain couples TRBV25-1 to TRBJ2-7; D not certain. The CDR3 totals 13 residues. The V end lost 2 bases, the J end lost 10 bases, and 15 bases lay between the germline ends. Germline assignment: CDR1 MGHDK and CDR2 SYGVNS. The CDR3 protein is CASSELAQVTQYF. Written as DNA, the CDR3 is TGTGCCAGCAGTGAACTGGCCCAGGTTACCCAGTACTTC.

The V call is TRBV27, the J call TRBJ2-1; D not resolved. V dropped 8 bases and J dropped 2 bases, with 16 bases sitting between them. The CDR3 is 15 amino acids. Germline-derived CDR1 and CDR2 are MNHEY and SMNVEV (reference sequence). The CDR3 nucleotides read TGTGCCAGCTCGCTTACTGGCGGCCCCTACAATGAGCAGTTCTTC. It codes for CASSLTGGPYNEQFF.

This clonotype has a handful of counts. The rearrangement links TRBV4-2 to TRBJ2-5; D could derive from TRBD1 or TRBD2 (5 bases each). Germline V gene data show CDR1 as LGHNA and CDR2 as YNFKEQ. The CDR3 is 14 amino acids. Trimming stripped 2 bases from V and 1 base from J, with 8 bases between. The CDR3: CASSQYGGQETQYF. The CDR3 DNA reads TGTGCCAGCAGCCAATATGGGGGCCAAGAGACCCAGTACTTC.

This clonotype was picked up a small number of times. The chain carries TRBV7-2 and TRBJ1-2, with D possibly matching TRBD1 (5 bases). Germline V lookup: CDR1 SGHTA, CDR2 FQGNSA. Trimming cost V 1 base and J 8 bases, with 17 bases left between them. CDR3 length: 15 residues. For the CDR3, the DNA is TGTGCCAGCAGCTTAGGGTGGCAGGGTAACCGAGGCTACACCTTC. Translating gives CASSLGWQGNRGYTF.

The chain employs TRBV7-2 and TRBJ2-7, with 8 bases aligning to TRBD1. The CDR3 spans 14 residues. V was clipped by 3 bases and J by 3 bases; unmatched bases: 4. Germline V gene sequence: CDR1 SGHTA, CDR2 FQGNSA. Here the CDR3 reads CASSFRTGNYEQYF. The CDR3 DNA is TGTGCCAGCAGCTTCAGGACAGGGAACTACGAGCAGTACTTC.

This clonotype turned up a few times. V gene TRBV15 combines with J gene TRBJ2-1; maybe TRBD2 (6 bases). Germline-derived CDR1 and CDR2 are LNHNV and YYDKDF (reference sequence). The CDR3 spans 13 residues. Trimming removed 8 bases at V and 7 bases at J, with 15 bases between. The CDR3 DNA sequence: TGTGCCACCGCGGCGGGATTCGGGAATGAGCAGTTCTTC. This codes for CATAAGFGNEQFF.